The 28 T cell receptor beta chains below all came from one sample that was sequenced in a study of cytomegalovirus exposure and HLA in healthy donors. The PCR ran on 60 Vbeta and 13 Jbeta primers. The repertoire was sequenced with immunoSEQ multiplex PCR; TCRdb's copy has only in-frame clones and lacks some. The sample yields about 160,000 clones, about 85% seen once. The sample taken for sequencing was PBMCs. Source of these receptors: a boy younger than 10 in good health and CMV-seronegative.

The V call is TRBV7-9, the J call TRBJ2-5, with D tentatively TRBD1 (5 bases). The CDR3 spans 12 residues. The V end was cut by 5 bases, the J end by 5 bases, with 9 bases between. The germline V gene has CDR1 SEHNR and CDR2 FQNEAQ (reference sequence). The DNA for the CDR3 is TGTGCCAGCAGCCCAGGGCACGAGACCCAGTACTTC. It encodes CASSPGHETQYF.

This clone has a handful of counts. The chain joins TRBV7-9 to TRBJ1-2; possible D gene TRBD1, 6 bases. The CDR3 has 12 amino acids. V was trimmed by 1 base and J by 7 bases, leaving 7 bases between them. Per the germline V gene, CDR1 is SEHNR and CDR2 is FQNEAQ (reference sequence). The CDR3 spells CASSLGRGGYTF. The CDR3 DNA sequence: TGTGCCAGCAGCTTAGGCAGGGGTGGCTACACCTTC.

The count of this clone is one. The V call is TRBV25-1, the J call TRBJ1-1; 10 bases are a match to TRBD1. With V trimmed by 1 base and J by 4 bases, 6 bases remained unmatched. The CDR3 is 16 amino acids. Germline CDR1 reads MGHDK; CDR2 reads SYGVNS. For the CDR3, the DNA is TGTGCCAGCAGTGAATTAAGGGACAGGGGAGTCACTGAAGCTTTCTTT. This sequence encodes CASSELRDRGVTEAFF.

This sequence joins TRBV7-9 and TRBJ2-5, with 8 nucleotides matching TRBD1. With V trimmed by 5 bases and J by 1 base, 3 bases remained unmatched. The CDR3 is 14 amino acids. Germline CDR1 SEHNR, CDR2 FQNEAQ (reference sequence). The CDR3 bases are TGTGCCAGCAGCACCGGGACAGGCCAAGAGACCCAGTACTTC. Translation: CASSTGTGQETQYF.

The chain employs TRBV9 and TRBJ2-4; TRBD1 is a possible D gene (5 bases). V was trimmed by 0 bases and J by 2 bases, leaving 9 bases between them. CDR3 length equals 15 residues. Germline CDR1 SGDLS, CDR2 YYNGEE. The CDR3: CASSVEGIPKNIQYF. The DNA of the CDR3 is TGTGCCAGCAGCGTAGAGGGGATCCCCAAAAACATTCAGTACTTC. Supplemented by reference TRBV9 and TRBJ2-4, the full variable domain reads DSGVTQTPKHLITATGQRVTLRCSPRSGDLSVYWYQQSLDQGLQFLIQYYNGEERAKGNILERFSAQQFPDLHSELNLSSLELGDSALYFCASSVEGIPKNIQYFGAGTRLSVL.

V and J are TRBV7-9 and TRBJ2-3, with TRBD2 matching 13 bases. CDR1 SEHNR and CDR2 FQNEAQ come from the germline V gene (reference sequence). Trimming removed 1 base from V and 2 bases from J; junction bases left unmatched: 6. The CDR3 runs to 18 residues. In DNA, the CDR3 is TGTGCCAGCAGCTTAGGGCGACTAGCGGGGGGCATCACAGATACGCAGTATTTT. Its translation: CASSLGRLAGGITDTQYF.

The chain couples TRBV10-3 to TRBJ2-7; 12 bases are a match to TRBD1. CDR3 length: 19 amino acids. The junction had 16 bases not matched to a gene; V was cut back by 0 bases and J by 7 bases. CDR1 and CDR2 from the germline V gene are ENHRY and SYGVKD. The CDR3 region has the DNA TGTGCCATCAGTGAGTCGGATTTGTGGGACAGGGGGCCCAAAGGAGAGCAGTACGTC. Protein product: CAISESDLWDRGPKGEQYV.

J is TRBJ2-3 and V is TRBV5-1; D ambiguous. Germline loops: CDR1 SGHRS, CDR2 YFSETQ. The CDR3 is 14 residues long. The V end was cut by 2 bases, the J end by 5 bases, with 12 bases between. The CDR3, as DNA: TGCGCCAGCAGCTTTGGCGGAGTAGGAGATACGCAGTATTTT. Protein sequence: CASSFGGVGDTQYF.

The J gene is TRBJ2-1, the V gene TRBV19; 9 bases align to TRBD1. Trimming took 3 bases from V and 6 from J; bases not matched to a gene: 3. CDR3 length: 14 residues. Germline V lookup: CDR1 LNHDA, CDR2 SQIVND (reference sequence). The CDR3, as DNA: TGTGCCAGTAGTATCGGGACAGGGTCCAATGAGCAGTTCTTC. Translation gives CASSIGTGSNEQFF.

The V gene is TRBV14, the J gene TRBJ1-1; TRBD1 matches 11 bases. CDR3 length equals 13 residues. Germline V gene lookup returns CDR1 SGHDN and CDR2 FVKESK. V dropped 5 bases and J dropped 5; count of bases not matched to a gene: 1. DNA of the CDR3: TGTGCCAGCAGCGGGACAGGGGGAACTGAAGCTTTCTTT. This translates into CASSGTGGTEAFF.

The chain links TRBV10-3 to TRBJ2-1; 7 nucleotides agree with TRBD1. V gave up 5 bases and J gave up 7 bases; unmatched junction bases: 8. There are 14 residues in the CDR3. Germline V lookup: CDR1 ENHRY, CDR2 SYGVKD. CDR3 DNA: TGTGCCATCAGTTCGGCAAGGGGGCGAAATGAGCAGTTCTTC. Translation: CAISSARGRNEQFF.

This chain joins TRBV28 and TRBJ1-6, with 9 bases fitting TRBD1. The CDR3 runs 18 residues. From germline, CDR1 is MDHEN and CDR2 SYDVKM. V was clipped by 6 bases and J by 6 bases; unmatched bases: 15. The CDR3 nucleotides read TGTGCCAGCAGGCCCTCTCGGACAGGGGTCGCGGGTAATTCACCCCTCCACTTT. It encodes CASRPSRTGVAGNSPLHF.

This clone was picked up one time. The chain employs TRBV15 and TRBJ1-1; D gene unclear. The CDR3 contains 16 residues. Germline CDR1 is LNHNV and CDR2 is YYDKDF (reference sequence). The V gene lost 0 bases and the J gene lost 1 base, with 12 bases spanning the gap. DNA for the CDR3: TGTGCCACCAGCAGAGATTTCAGGTTGTGGAACACTGAAGCTTTCTTT. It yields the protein CATSRDFRLWNTEAFF.

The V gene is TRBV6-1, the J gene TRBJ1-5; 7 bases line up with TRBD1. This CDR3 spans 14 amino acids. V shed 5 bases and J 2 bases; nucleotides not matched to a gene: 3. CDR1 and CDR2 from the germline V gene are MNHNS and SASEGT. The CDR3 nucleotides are TGTGCCAGCAGTTCTACAGGGGGCAATCAGCCCCAGCATTTT. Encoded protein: CASSSTGGNQPQHF.

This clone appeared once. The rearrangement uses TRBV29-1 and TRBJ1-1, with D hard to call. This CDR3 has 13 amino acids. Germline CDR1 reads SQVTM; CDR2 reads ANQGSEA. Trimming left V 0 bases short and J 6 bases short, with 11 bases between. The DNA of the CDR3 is TGCAGCGTTGAAGAATGGAGGGAGGCTGAAGCTTTCTTT. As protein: CSVEEWREAEAFF.

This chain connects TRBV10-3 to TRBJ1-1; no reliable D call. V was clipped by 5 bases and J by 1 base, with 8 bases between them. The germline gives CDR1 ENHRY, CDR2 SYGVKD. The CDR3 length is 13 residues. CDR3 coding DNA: TGTGCCATCAGTACAGCAGAGAACACTGAAGCTTTCTTT. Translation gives CAISTAENTEAFF.

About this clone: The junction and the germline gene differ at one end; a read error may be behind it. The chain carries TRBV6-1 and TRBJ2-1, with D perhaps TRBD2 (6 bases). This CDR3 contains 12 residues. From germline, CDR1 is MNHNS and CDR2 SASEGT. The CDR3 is CASSPSANKQFF. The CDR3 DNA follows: TGTGCCAGCAGCCCTAGCGCCAATAAGCAGTTCTTC.

The CDR3 protein is CASSTTNRIANYGYTF. CDR3 coding DNA: TGTGCCAGTAGTACCACCAACAGGATAGCTAACTATGGCTACACCTTC. The chain links TRBV19 to TRBJ1-2; tentatively, D is TRBD1 (5 bases). The ends were cut back, 4 bases at V and 0 bases at J, with 15 bases in the middle. Germline V lookup: CDR1 LNHDA, CDR2 SQIVND (reference sequence). The CDR3 is made up of 16 amino acids.

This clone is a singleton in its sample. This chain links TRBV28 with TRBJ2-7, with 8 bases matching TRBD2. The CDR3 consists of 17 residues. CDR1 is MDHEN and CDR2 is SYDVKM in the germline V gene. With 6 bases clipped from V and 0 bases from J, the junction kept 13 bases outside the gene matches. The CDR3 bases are TGTGCCAGCAGCCTACCGGGGGGGGATGCCAGCTCCTACGAGCAGTACTTC. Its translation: CASSLPGGDASSYEQYF.

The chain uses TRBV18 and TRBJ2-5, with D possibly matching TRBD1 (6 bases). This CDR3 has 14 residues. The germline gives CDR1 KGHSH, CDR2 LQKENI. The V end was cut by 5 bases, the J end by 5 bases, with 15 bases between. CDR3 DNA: TGTGCCAGCTCATCGGGGACGGACAGCGAGACCCAGTACTTC. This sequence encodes CASSSGTDSETQYF.

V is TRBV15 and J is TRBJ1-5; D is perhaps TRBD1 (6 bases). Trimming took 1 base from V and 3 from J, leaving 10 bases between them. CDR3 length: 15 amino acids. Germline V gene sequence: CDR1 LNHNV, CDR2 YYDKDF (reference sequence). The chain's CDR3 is CATSRGKGDNQPQHF. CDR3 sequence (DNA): TGTGCCACCAGCAGAGGAAAGGGGGACAATCAGCCCCAGCATTTT.

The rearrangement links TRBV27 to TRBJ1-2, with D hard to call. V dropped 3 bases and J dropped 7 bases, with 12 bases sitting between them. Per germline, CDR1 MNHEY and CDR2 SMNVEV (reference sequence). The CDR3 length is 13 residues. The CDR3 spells CASSLGIPGGYTF. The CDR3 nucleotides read TGTGCCAGCAGTTTGGGCATACCCGGTGGCTACACCTTC.

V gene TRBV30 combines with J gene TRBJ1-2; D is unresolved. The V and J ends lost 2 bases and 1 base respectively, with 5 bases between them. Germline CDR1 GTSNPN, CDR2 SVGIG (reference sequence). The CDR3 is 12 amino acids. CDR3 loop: CAWSFYNYGYTF. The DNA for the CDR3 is TGTGCCTGGAGTTTCTATAACTATGGCTACACCTTC.

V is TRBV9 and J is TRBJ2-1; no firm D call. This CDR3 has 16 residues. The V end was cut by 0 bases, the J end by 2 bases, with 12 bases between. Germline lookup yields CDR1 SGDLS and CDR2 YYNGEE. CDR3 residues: CASSVGSSITYNEQFF. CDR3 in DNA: TGTGCCAGCAGCGTAGGCTCTAGTATAACCTACAATGAGCAGTTCTTC. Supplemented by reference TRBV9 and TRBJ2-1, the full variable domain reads DSGVTQTPKHLITATGQRVTLRCSPRSGDLSVYWYQQSLDQGLQFLIQYYNGEERAKGNILERFSAQQFPDLHSELNLSSLELGDSALYFCASSVGSSITYNEQFFGPGTRLTVL.

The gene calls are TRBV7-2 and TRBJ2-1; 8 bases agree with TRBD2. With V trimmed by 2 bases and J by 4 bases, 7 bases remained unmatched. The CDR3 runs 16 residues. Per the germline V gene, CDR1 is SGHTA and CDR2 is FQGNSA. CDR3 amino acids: CASSLISQRGYNEQFF. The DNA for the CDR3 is TGTGCCAGCAGCTTAATCAGCCAGCGGGGGTACAATGAGCAGTTCTTC. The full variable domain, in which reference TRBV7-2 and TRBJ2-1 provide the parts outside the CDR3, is GAGVSQSPSNKVTEKGKDVELRCDPISGHTALYWYRQSLGQGLEFLIYFQGNSAPDKSGLPSDRFSAERTGGSVSTLTIQRTQQEDSAVYLCASSLISQRGYNEQFFGPGTRLTVL.

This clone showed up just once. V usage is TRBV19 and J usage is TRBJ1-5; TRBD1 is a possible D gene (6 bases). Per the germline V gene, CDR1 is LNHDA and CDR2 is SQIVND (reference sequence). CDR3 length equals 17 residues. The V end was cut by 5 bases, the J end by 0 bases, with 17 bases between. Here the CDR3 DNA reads TGTGCCAGTAGTCCCTGGACAGTTGATTATAGCAATCAGCCCCAGCATTTT. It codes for CASSPWTVDYSNQPQHF. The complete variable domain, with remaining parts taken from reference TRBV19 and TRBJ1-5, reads DGGITQSPKYLFRKEGQNVTLSCEQNLNHDAMYWYRQDPGQGLRLIYYSQIVNDFQKGDIAEGYSVSREKKESFPLTVTSAQKNPTAFYLCASSPWTVDYSNQPQHFGDGTRLSIL.

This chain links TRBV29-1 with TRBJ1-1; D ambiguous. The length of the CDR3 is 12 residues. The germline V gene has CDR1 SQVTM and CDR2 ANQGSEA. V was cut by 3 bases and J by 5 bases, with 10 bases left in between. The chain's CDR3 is CSVDPGGTEAFF. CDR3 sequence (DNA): TGCAGCGTTGACCCCGGAGGGACTGAAGCTTTCTTT.

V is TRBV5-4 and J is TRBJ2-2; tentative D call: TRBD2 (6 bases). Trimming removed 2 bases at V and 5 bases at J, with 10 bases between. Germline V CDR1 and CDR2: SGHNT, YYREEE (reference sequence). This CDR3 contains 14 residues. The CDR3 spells CASSLPAGTGELFF. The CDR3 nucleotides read TGTGCCAGCAGCTTACCGGCGGGGACCGGGGAGCTGTTTTTT.